Here is one T cell receptor beta chain with its context. Antigen specificity is unknown. Germline loops: CDR1 MNHNS, CDR2 SASEGT. V lost 2 bases and J 4 bases, leaving 11 bases between the germline ends. The CDR3 totals 14 residues. One entry per CDR3 protein results from TCRdb running MiXCR on the RT-PCR reads. The sample carries hundreds of thousands of distinct CDR3 sequences, 15% to 20% recorded once. This specimen belongs to a study of response to subunit inactivated influenza vaccine. The study, taken as a whole, reports: After each seasonal influenza vaccination, few new T cells are recruited, the authors suggested.

The chain joins TRBV6-1 to TRBJ2-5; D not resolved. The sequencing used CD4+ T cells sorted from PBMCs, collected less than 30 months after vaccination. The sequence was collected from a man between 50 and 69 years old who received an inactivated influenza vaccine. This CDR3 reads CASSETSGAETQYF. CDR3 coding DNA: TGTGCCAGCAGTGAAACTTCCGGCGCAGAGACCCAGTACTTC.